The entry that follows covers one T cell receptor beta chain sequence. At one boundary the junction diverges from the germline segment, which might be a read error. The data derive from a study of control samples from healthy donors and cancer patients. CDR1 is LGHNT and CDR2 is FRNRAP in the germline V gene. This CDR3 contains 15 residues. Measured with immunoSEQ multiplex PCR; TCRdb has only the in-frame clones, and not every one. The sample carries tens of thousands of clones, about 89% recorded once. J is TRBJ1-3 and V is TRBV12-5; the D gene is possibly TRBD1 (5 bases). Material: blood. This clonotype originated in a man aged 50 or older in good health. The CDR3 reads CASGLATASENTIYF. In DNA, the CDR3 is TGTGCTAGTGGTTTGGCGACAGCCTCTGAAAACACCATATATTTT.